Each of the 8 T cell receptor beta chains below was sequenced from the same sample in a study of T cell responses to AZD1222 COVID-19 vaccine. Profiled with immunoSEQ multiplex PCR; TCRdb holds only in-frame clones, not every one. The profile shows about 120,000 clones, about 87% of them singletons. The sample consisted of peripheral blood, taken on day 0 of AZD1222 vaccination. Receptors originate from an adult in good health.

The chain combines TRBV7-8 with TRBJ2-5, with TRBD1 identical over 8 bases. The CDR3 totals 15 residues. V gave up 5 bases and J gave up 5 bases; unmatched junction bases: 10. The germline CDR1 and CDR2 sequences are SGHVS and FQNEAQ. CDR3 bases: TGTGCCAGCAGCGCATCGGCAGGGGGCCGGGAGACCCAGTACTTC. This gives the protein CASSASAGGRETQYF.

CDR3 coding DNA: TGTGCCACCAGTGATTTCCGAGAGGGTGGCGGCTACACCTTC. Translation: CATSDFREGGGYTF. The chain has TRBV24-1 and TRBJ1-2; D unclear. CDR1 is KGHDR, CDR2 SFDVKD, per germline. The CDR3 is made up of 14 amino acids. Deletions cut 1 base from V and 8 bases from J, with 13 bases between.

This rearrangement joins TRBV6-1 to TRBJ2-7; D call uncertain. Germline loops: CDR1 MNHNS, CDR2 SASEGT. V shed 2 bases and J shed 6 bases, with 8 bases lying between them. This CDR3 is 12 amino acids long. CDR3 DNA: TGTGCCAGCAGTGAAAGCAAACTCGAGCAGTACTTC. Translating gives CASSESKLEQYF.

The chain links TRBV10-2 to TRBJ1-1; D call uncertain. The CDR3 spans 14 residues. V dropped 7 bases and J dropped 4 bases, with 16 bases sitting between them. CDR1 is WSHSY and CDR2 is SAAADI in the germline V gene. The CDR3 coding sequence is TGCGCCAGCACCCCGGGAGGCGTGGGCACTGAAGCTTTCTTT. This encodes CASTPGGVGTEAFF.

DNA of the CDR3: TGTGCCAGTAGTATAGACGCGGGAGGGCCTGGGAATGAGCAGTTCTTC. Translating it yields CASSIDAGGPGNEQFF. The chain links TRBV19 to TRBJ2-1; 9 bases are a match to TRBD2. The V gene's germline CDR1 is LNHDA and CDR2 SQIVND (reference sequence). J gave up 7 bases and V 0 bases, and 7 bases lay outside the gene matches. This CDR3 has 16 amino acids.

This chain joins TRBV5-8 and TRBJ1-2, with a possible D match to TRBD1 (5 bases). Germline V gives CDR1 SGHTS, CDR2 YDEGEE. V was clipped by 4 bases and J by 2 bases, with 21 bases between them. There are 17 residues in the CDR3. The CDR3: CASSPRSRGPGNYGYTF. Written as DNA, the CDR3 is TGTGCCAGCAGCCCAAGGAGTAGGGGACCGGGCAACTATGGCTACACCTTC.

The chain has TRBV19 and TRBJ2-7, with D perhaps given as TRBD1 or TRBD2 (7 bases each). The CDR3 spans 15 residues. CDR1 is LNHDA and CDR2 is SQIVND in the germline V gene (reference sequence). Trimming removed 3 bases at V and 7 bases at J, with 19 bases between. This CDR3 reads CASSIGTAGLGEQYF. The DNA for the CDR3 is TGTGCCAGTAGTATCGGGACAGCGGGACTTGGGGAGCAGTACTTC.

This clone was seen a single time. The CDR3 is CASSQFVGNRNYNEQFF. For the CDR3, the DNA is TGCGCCAGCAGCCAGTTCGTGGGGAACCGGAACTACAATGAGCAGTTCTTC. The chain links TRBV5-1 to TRBJ2-1; D ambiguous. The ends were cut back, 4 bases at V and 3 bases at J, with 20 bases in the middle. Germline-derived CDR1 and CDR2 are SGHRS and YFSETQ. The CDR3 runs to 17 residues.